Below, 9 T cell receptor beta chains from the same sample are listed, as sequenced in a study of blood T cell repertoires in COVID-19. The method was immunoSEQ multiplex PCR; TCRdb's version includes in-frame clones alone and lacks a portion of them. The data show approximately 140,000 clones, about 81% seen once. The sequenced sample consisted of peripheral blood. These receptor sequences come from an elderly woman with acute or convalescent COVID-19.

The rearrangement uses TRBV7-6 and TRBJ1-1; no reliable D call. The CDR3 is 16 residues long. Looked up from germline, CDR1 is SGHVS and CDR2 is FNYEAQ. V lost 1 base to trimming and J lost 5 bases, with 17 bases between them. CDR3 coding DNA: TGTGCCAGCAGCTTAGGTTTTTCAGAAGTAACAACTGAAGCTTTCTTT. Its translation is CASSLGFSEVTTEAFF.

The chain employs TRBV19 and TRBJ1-4; D not resolved. Germline CDR1 and CDR2: LNHDA and SQIVND (reference sequence). Trimming took 3 bases from V and 9 from J, leaving 14 bases between them. The length of the CDR3 is 14 residues. The CDR3 spells CASSIAATTKKLFF. CDR3 coding DNA: TGTGCCAGTAGTATTGCAGCGACCACCAAAAAACTGTTTTTT.

This chain uses TRBV5-4 with TRBJ2-3; weak D call: TRBD1 (5 bases). Germline CDR1 and CDR2: SGHNT and YYREEE (reference sequence). Deletions cut 2 bases from V and 2 bases from J, with 9 bases between. This CDR3 spans 14 amino acids. As DNA, the CDR3 is TGTGCCAGCAGCTTTCGCAGGGCCACAGATACGCAGTATTTT. Translation: CASSFRRATDTQYF.

This chain connects TRBV6-1 to TRBJ2-5, with 10 bases identical to TRBD2. The germline gives CDR1 MNHNS, CDR2 SASEGT. The CDR3 covers 15 residues. The V gene end was trimmed by 3 bases and the J gene end by 5 bases; junction bases not matched to a gene: 6. In nucleotides, the CDR3 is TGTGCCAGCAGTGACCAAGCGGGGGGGCGGGAGACCCAGTACTTC. Translation gives CASSDQAGGRETQYF.

This clone was observed once. The chain employs TRBV2 and TRBJ2-4; a weak D match, TRBD1 (6 bases). V lost 6 bases to trimming and J lost 0 bases, with 15 bases between them. The germline CDR1 and CDR2 sequences are SNHLY and FYNNEI. The CDR3 sequence is 16 residues long. This CDR3 reads CASRDGQSLAKNIQYF. The CDR3 DNA follows: TGTGCCAGCAGGGACGGACAGTCCTTAGCCAAAAACATTCAGTACTTC.

The chain couples TRBV10-3 to TRBJ2-1; weak D call: TRBD2 (5 bases). The CDR3 is made up of 14 amino acids. Germline V gene sequence: CDR1 ENHRY, CDR2 SYGVKD. The germline V and J ends were trimmed by 6 bases and 0 bases, with 9 bases remaining between them. The CDR3 here is CAISWTDSYNEQFF. In DNA form, the CDR3 reads TGTGCCATCAGCTGGACTGACTCCTACAATGAGCAGTTCTTC.

This clone was recorded only once. J is TRBJ1-2 and V is TRBV9; weak D call: TRBD1 (6 bases). The CDR3 spans 15 residues. CDR1 and CDR2 (germline): SGDLS, YYNGEE. Deletions cut 3 bases from V and 2 bases from J, with 14 bases between. The CDR3 DNA follows: TGTGCCAGCAGCGGGTCAACAGGGATGAACTATGGCTACACCTTC. This encodes CASSGSTGMNYGYTF.

This chain joins TRBV19 and TRBJ2-4; the D gene is possibly TRBD1 (5 bases). The CDR3 runs to 16 residues. Germline lookup yields CDR1 LNHDA and CDR2 SQIVND (reference sequence). Trimming pared 3 bases from V and 0 bases from J, leaving 12 bases between. DNA of the CDR3: TGTGCCAGTAGTATGGGGCAGGTCCTAGCCAAAAACATTCAGTACTTC. The encoded protein is CASSMGQVLAKNIQYF.

The chain is built from TRBV14 and TRBJ2-7; no firm D call. V was clipped by 1 base and J by 3 bases, with 10 bases between them. Germline CDR1 is SGHDN and CDR2 is FVKESK. The CDR3 extends over 14 amino acids. CDR3 nucleotide sequence: TGTGCCAGCAGCCAAGTAGGCCGAGGCTACGAGCAGTACTTC. Its protein product is CASSQVGRGYEQYF.